A selection of T cell receptor beta chains follows, all from one sample in a study of T cells in localized non-small cell lung cancer. The assay was immunoSEQ multiplex PCR, and TCRdb's table has in-frame clones only and misses some. The sample has 35,000 to 45,000 clones; roughly 86% are singletons. Source: peripheral blood, taken before any cancer treatment. The source is a woman between 18 and 50 years old with stage III lung adenocarcinoma. Both conserved end residues are part of each CDR3. D genes are given only for firm matches. Size is stated for part of the rows, as once, few or many counts, or as a class when the clone is expanded.

CDR3 DNA: TGTGCCAGCAGTTACCGGGGAGGGGCAAACACTGAAGCTTTCTTT
CDR3 protein: CASSYRGGANTEAFF
D gene: .
clone size: .
J gene: TRBJ1-1
V gene: TRBV6-6

CDR3 DNA: TGTGCCAGCAGCGGGAGGGGGGGCGCTGGCTATGGCTACACCTTC
CDR3 protein: CASSGRGGAGYGYTF
D gene: .
clone size: .
J gene: TRBJ1-2
V gene: TRBV7-2

CDR3 DNA: TGTGCCAGCAGTCCGGACAGAAGTAACTATGGCTACACCTTC
CDR3 protein: CASSPDRSNYGYTF
D gene: .
clone size: .
J gene: TRBJ1-2
V gene: TRBV2

CDR3 DNA: TGTGCCAGCAGTCCGTCCCGGGACAGGGTTACCCAGCATTTT
CDR3 protein: CASSPSRDRVTQHF
D gene: TRBD1
clone size: .
J gene: TRBJ1-5
V gene: TRBV6-6

CDR3 DNA: TGTGCCAGCAGTTCGGACAGGGGGCTCGTATATGGCTACACCTTC
CDR3 protein: CASSSDRGLVYGYTF
D gene: TRBD1
clone size: .
J gene: TRBJ1-2
V gene: TRBV27

CDR3 DNA: TGTGCCAGTAGTATAGGTTGGAGGATTAGCTCCTACAATGAGCAGTTCTTC
CDR3 protein: CASSIGWRISSYNEQFF
D gene: .
clone size: few
J gene: TRBJ2-1
V gene: TRBV19

CDR3 DNA: TGTGCCAGCAGCTTAGACCCGACGCAGGACAATGAGCAGTTCTTC
CDR3 protein: CASSLDPTQDNEQFF
D gene: .
clone size: .
J gene: TRBJ2-1
V gene: TRBV11-2

CDR3 DNA: TGTGCCAGCAGGCACAGGGGAGGGGGCACAGATACGCAGTATTTT
CDR3 protein: CASRHRGGGTDTQYF
D gene: .
clone size: .
J gene: TRBJ2-3
V gene: TRBV7-3

CDR3 DNA: TGTGCCAGCAGTTACTTAGGGATGAACACTGAAGCTTTCTTT
CDR3 protein: CASSYLGMNTEAFF
D gene: .
clone size: .
J gene: TRBJ1-1
V gene: TRBV6-5

CDR3 DNA: TGTGCCAGCAGCGCCGGGACTAGCGATCGCACAGATACGCAGTATTTT
CDR3 protein: CASSAGTSDRTDTQYF
D gene: TRBD2
clone size: .
J gene: TRBJ2-3
V gene: TRBV2

CDR3 DNA: TGTGCCAGCAGCTTGGGGCTTTACGAGCAGTACTTC
CDR3 protein: CASSLGLYEQYF
D gene: .
clone size: .
J gene: TRBJ2-7
V gene: TRBV5-6

CDR3 DNA: TGTGCCAGCAGTTACAAGGAAAACAGGGGTGGTCAGCCCCAGCATTTT
CDR3 protein: CASSYKENRGGQPQHF
D gene: TRBD1
clone size: .
J gene: TRBJ1-5
V gene: TRBV6-6

CDR3 DNA: TGTGCCAGCTCACTCCAAGGGGACACTGAAGCTTTCTTT
CDR3 protein: CASSLQGDTEAFF
D gene: .
clone size: .
J gene: TRBJ1-1
V gene: TRBV18

CDR3 DNA: TGTGCCAGTAGTATTTCGCCAGGGAGCTCCTACGAGCAGTACTTC
CDR3 protein: CASSISPGSSYEQYF
D gene: .
clone size: .
J gene: TRBJ2-7
V gene: TRBV19

CDR3 DNA: TGTGCCAGCAGCTTAGCGCCGGGACAGCAAGAGACCCAGTACTTC
CDR3 protein: CASSLAPGQQETQYF
D gene: TRBD1
clone size: .
J gene: TRBJ2-5
V gene: TRBV7-8

CDR3 DNA: TGTGCCATCAGTGAATTGAGGGGGACAGGGAACACCGGGGAGCTGTTTTTT
CDR3 protein: CAISELRGTGNTGELFF
D gene: TRBD1
clone size: .
J gene: TRBJ2-2
V gene: TRBV10-3

CDR3 DNA: TGCAGCGTCAACAGGGGTGGCACCGGGGAGCTGTTTTTT
CDR3 protein: CSVNRGGTGELFF
D gene: TRBD1
clone size: .
J gene: TRBJ2-2
V gene: TRBV29-1

CDR3 DNA: TGCAGCGGGGAACAGGGGGGGTTGAACACTGAAGCTTTCTTT
CDR3 protein: CSGEQGGLNTEAFF
D gene: TRBD1
clone size: .
J gene: TRBJ1-1
V gene: TRBV29-1

CDR3 DNA: TGTGCCAGTAGACCCCGGGGCGTAAGTAACTATGGCTACACCTTC
CDR3 protein: CASRPRGVSNYGYTF
D gene: .
clone size: .
J gene: TRBJ1-2
V gene: TRBV19

CDR3 DNA: TGTGCCAGCTCACCTGCAGGTATAGAAAACACCATATATTTT
CDR3 protein: CASSPAGIENTIYF
D gene: .
clone size: .
J gene: TRBJ1-3
V gene: TRBV18

CDR3 DNA: TGTGCCAGCAGTGACACTCGCCGACAGGGTAGCTCCTACGAGCAGTACTTC
CDR3 protein: CASSDTRRQGSSYEQYF
D gene: TRBD1
clone size: .
J gene: TRBJ2-7
V gene: TRBV6-1

CDR3 DNA: TGCGCCAGCAGCCCGAAGAGGTCGCGTAGCTCCTACAATGAGCAGTTCTTC
CDR3 protein: CASSPKRSRSSYNEQFF
D gene: .
clone size: once
J gene: TRBJ2-1
V gene: TRBV5-1

CDR3 DNA: TGTGCCAGCAGCCCGGGGGGACAGGGTGGGATAGGGCAGTACTTC
CDR3 protein: CASSPGGQGGIGQYF
D gene: TRBD1
clone size: .
J gene: TRBJ2-7
V gene: TRBV27

CDR3 DNA: TGTGCCAGCAGCCAGGGGGCTAACTATGGCTACACCTTC
CDR3 protein: CASSQGANYGYTF
D gene: TRBD1
clone size: .
J gene: TRBJ1-2
V gene: TRBV7-9

CDR3 DNA: TGTGCCAGCAGCCCCCTCGGGCGTGGGGAGCTGTTTTTT
CDR3 protein: CASSPLGRGELFF
D gene: .
clone size: .
J gene: TRBJ2-2
V gene: TRBV11-3

CDR3 DNA: TGTGCCAGCAGTGGTACCGGGACAGGGTATGGCTACACCTTC
CDR3 protein: CASSGTGTGYGYTF
D gene: TRBD1
clone size: .
J gene: TRBJ1-2
V gene: TRBV25-1

CDR3 DNA: TGCGCCAGCAGCTGGCCCCGAGGACAGCCGAACACCGGGGAGCTGTTTTTT
CDR3 protein: CASSWPRGQPNTGELFF
D gene: .
clone size: .
J gene: TRBJ2-2
V gene: TRBV5-1

CDR3 DNA: TGTGCCAGTAGTCCCCTTGACAGCCCCTCGAGGCCCCAGCATTTT
CDR3 protein: CASSPLDSPSRPQHF
D gene: .
clone size: .
J gene: TRBJ1-5
V gene: TRBV19

CDR3 DNA: TGTGCCAGCTCACCGGGACAGGGGTCAGGCGAGCAGTACTTC
CDR3 protein: CASSPGQGSGEQYF
D gene: TRBD1
clone size: .
J gene: TRBJ2-7
V gene: TRBV18

CDR3 DNA: TGTGCCAGCAGTGACTCGTACCGCAAAACCTCCGGGGAGCTGTTTTTT
CDR3 protein: CASSDSYRKTSGELFF
D gene: .
clone size: .
J gene: TRBJ2-2
V gene: TRBV6-4

CDR3 DNA: TGTGCCTGGAGTGTGACAGGTTATGGCTACACCTTC
CDR3 protein: CAWSVTGYGYTF
D gene: .
clone size: .
J gene: TRBJ1-2
V gene: TRBV30

CDR3 DNA: TGTGCCAGCAGGGAGAGGACCTTGTCCTCCTACAATGAGCAGTTCTTC
CDR3 protein: CASRERTLSSYNEQFF
D gene: .
clone size: .
J gene: TRBJ2-1
V gene: TRBV27

CDR3 DNA: TGTGCCAGCAGCGTAGCGCCTTTGGGTGAAAAACTGTTTTTT
CDR3 protein: CASSVAPLGEKLFF
D gene: .
clone size: .
J gene: TRBJ1-4
V gene: TRBV9

CDR3 DNA: TGTGCCAGCAGCTGGACAGCAGAGCAGTTCTTC
CDR3 protein: CASSWTAEQFF
D gene: .
clone size: .
J gene: TRBJ2-1
V gene: TRBV7-9

CDR3 DNA: TGCAGCGTTGAAGATAGTCAACCGGGGGAGCAGTACTTC
CDR3 protein: CSVEDSQPGEQYF
D gene: .
clone size: .
J gene: TRBJ2-7
V gene: TRBV29-1

CDR3 DNA: TGTGCCAGCAGAGCACAGGGAACCGGGGAGCTGTTTTTT
CDR3 protein: CASRAQGTGELFF
D gene: .
clone size: once
J gene: TRBJ2-2
V gene: TRBV6-1

CDR3 DNA: TGTGCCAGCAGTTACCCTGGGACAGGTGAAGCTTTCTTT
CDR3 protein: CASSYPGTGEAFF
D gene: TRBD1
clone size: once
J gene: TRBJ1-1
V gene: TRBV6-5

CDR3 DNA: TGTGCCAGCAGCGTATTAGGCGAGCAGTACTTC
CDR3 protein: CASSVLGEQYF
D gene: .
clone size: .
J gene: TRBJ2-7
V gene: TRBV7-2

CDR3 DNA: TGTGCCAGCAGCTTAGTCCCAGTCTCAAGCTCTGGAAACACCATATATTTT
CDR3 protein: CASSLVPVSSSGNTIYF
D gene: .
clone size: .
J gene: TRBJ1-3
V gene: TRBV11-2

CDR3 DNA: TGTGCCAGCAGTTACGAGACAGGGGGCTACGAGCAGTACTTC
CDR3 protein: CASSYETGGYEQYF
D gene: TRBD1
clone size: .
J gene: TRBJ2-7
V gene: TRBV6-5

CDR3 DNA: TGTGCCAGCAGCCAGGGAATAGGGCACGGGGAGCTGTTTTTT
CDR3 protein: CASSQGIGHGELFF
D gene: .
clone size: .
J gene: TRBJ2-2
V gene: TRBV14

CDR3 DNA: TGTGCCAGCAGTATCGACAAAGCCACTGAAGCTTTCTTT
CDR3 protein: CASSIDKATEAFF
D gene: .
clone size: .
J gene: TRBJ1-1
V gene: TRBV27

CDR3 DNA: TGTGCCAGCACGGGGGACACCAATGAAAAACTGTTTTTT
CDR3 protein: CASTGDTNEKLFF
D gene: .
clone size: once
J gene: TRBJ1-4
V gene: TRBV2

CDR3 DNA: TGTGCCAGCAGTGATCGGCGAGGGCAAAGAAACGAGCAGTACTTC
CDR3 protein: CASSDRRGQRNEQYF
D gene: .
clone size: .
J gene: TRBJ2-7
V gene: TRBV6-1

CDR3 DNA: TGTGCCAGAAGCGGAACTGGGGGCGAGAACACTGAAGCTTTCTTT
CDR3 protein: CARSGTGGENTEAFF
D gene: .
clone size: .
J gene: TRBJ1-1
V gene: TRBV5-3

CDR3 DNA: TGCGCCAGCAGCCCAGGACAGCATGCAACTAATGAAAAACTGTTTTTT
CDR3 protein: CASSPGQHATNEKLFF
D gene: .
clone size: .
J gene: TRBJ1-4
V gene: TRBV5-1

CDR3 DNA: TGTGCCAGTAGTACCGCGGGGACCAACAATGAGCAGTTCTTC
CDR3 protein: CASSTAGTNNEQFF
D gene: .
clone size: few
J gene: TRBJ2-1
V gene: TRBV19

CDR3 DNA: TGTGCCAGCACCTACGGAGCAGGGGGGTCGGGTGGCTACACCTTC
CDR3 protein: CASTYGAGGSGGYTF
D gene: TRBD1
clone size: .
J gene: TRBJ1-2
V gene: TRBV6-6

CDR3 DNA: TGCGCCAGCAGCTTGGAGCAGGGGGCGGCCTACGAGCAGTACTTC
CDR3 protein: CASSLEQGAAYEQYF
D gene: TRBD1
clone size: .
J gene: TRBJ2-7
V gene: TRBV5-1

CDR3 DNA: TGTGCCAGCAGCAAGGACACCAAAGCAACAGATACGCAGTATTTT
CDR3 protein: CASSKDTKATDTQYF
D gene: .
clone size: .
J gene: TRBJ2-3
V gene: TRBV5-4

CDR3 DNA: TGCGCCAGCAGCGATCCAGGGGGTGGACAGCCCCAGCATTTT
CDR3 protein: CASSDPGGGQPQHF
D gene: TRBD1
clone size: few
J gene: TRBJ1-5
V gene: TRBV4-1

CDR3 DNA: TGCGCCAGCAGTGAGCGGGGAACCGGGGAGCTGTTTTTT
CDR3 protein: CASSERGTGELFF
D gene: .
clone size: .
J gene: TRBJ2-2
V gene: TRBV10-1

CDR3 DNA: TGTGCCAGCAGCTTAGGAGAGTTCTATGGCTACACCTTC
CDR3 protein: CASSLGEFYGYTF
D gene: .
clone size: .
J gene: TRBJ1-2
V gene: TRBV5-4

CDR3 DNA: TGTGCCAGCAGCCGGGGGGCTAGCAATCAGCCCCAGCATTTT
CDR3 protein: CASSRGASNQPQHF
D gene: .
clone size: .
J gene: TRBJ1-5
V gene: TRBV9

CDR3 DNA: TGTGCCAGCAGCTTGGCCGGACAGGGTGGCCTCTATGGCTACACCTTC
CDR3 protein: CASSLAGQGGLYGYTF
D gene: TRBD1
clone size: .
J gene: TRBJ1-2
V gene: TRBV5-5

CDR3 DNA: TGTGCCAGCAGGACTAGCTGGAGGACCTACGAGCAGTACTTC
CDR3 protein: CASRTSWRTYEQYF
D gene: TRBD2
clone size: .
J gene: TRBJ2-7
V gene: TRBV6-5

CDR3 DNA: TGTGCCAGCAGCGAGAGGGGCGGCGATGAGCAGTTCTTC
CDR3 protein: CASSERGGDEQFF
D gene: .
clone size: .
J gene: TRBJ2-1
V gene: TRBV5-4

CDR3 DNA: TGTGCCAGCAGTGCCCTCGACAGGGGGACCCAGCATTTT
CDR3 protein: CASSALDRGTQHF
D gene: TRBD1
clone size: few
J gene: TRBJ1-5
V gene: TRBV6-1